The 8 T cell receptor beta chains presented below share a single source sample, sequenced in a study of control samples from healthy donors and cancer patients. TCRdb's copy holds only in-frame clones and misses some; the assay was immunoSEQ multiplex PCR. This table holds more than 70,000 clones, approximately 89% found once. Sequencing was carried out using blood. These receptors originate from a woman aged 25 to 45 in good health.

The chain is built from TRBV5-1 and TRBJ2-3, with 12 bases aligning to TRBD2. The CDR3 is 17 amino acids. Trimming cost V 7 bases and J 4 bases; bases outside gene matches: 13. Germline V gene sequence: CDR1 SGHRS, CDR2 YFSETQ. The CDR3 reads CASAISTSGSPADTQYF. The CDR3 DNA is TGCGCCAGCGCCATTTCGACTAGCGGGAGTCCCGCAGATACGCAGTATTTT.

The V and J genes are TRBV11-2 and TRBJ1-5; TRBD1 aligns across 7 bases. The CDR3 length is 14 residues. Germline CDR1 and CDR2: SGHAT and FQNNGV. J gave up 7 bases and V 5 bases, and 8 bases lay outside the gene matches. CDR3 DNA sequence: TGTGCCAGCAGCAACGGACAGGACGGGCAGCCCCAGCATTTT. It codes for CASSNGQDGQPQHF.

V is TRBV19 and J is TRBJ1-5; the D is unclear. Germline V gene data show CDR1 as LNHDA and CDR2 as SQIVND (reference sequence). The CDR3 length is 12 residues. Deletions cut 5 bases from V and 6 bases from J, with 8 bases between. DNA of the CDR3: TGTGCCAGTAGTTTCGGTCCTCAGCCCCAGCATTTT. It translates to CASSFGPQPQHF.

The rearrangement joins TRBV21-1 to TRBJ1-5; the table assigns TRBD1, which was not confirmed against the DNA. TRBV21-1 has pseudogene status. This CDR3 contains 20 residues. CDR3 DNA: TGTGCCAGCAGCAAAGTAGGTACCCAGGAGTGCCCAAGGGGCTATCAGCCCCAGCATTTT. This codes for CASSKVGTQECPRGYQPQHF.

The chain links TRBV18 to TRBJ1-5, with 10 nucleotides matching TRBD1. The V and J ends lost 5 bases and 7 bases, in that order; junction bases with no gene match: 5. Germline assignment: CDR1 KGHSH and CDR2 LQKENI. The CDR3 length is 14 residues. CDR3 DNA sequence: TGTGCCAGCTCAACTGGACAGGGGGGCCAGCCCCAGCATTTT. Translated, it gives CASSTGQGGQPQHF.

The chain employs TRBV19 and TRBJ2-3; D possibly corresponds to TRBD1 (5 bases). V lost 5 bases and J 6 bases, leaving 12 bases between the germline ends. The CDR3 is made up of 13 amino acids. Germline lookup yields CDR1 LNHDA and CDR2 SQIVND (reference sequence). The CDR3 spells CASSDQNRDTQYF. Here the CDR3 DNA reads TGTGCCAGTAGTGACCAAAACAGGGATACGCAGTATTTT. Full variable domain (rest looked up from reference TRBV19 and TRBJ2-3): DGGITQSPKYLFRKEGQNVTLSCEQNLNHDAMYWYRQDPGQGLRLIYYSQIVNDFQKGDIAEGYSVSREKKESFPLTVTSAQKNPTAFYLCASSDQNRDTQYFGPGTRLTVL.

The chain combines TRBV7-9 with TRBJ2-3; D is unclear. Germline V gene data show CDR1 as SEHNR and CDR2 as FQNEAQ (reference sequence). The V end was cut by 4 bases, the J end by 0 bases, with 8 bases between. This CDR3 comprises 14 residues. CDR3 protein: CASSSPFSTDTQYF. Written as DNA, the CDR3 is TGTGCCAGCAGCTCCCCATTCAGCACAGATACGCAGTATTTT.

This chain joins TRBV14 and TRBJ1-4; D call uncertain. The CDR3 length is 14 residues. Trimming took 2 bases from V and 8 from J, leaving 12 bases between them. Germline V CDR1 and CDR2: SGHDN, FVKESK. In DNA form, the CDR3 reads TGTGCCAGCAGCCAAAGGTGGGATGGGGAAAAACTGTTTTTT. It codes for CASSQRWDGEKLFF.